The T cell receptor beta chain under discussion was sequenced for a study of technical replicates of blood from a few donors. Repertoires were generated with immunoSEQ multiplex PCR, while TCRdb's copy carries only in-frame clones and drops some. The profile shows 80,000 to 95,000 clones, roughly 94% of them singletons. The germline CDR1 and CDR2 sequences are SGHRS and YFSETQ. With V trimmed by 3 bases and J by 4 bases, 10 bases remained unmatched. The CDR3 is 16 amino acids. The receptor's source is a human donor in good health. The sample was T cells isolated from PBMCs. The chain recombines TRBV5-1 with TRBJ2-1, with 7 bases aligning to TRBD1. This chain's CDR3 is CASSYPRDREYNEQFF. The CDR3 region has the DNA TGCGCCAGCAGCTACCCCCGGGACAGAGAATACAATGAGCAGTTCTTC.